One sample yielded the 15 T cell receptor beta chains listed below, sequenced in a study of T cell changes during pregnancy in multiple sclerosis. Repertoires were generated with immunoSEQ multiplex PCR, while TCRdb's copy carries only in-frame clones and drops some. Seen here are around 50,000 clones, 93% observed once, and the top ten hold around 3.7%. The source material was CD8+ T cells from peripheral blood mononuclear cells, sampled in the second trimester of pregnancy. The source of these receptors is a female donor with multiple sclerosis, enrolled in a pregnancy study.

The chain uses TRBV4-3 and TRBJ1-2; tentative D call: TRBD1 (6 bases). V dropped 0 bases and J dropped 4 bases, with 12 bases sitting between them. Germline CDR1 and CDR2: LGHNA and YSLEER. The CDR3 has 15 amino acids. The CDR3 spells CASSQDAGVAYGYTF. CDR3 DNA: TGCGCCAGCAGCCAAGATGCAGGGGTCGCCTATGGCTACACCTTC.

This clone was picked up a small number of times. The CDR3 sequence: CASSIGDKAFF. The CDR3 DNA reads TGTGCCAGTAGTATAGGGGACAAAGCTTTCTTT. V usage is TRBV19 and J usage is TRBJ1-1, with a tentative D call TRBD1 (6 bases). The CDR3 is made up of 11 amino acids. The V end lost 1 base, the J end lost 9 bases, and 6 bases lay between the germline ends. Germline CDR1 is LNHDA and CDR2 is SQIVND (reference sequence).

Remarks on this clone: Other nucleotide sequences from this sample produce the same CDR3. The V gene is TRBV27, the J gene TRBJ1-1, with D perhaps matching TRBD1 (5 bases). V shed 3 bases and J shed 0 bases, with 8 bases lying between them. Germline CDR1 MNHEY, CDR2 SMNVEV (reference sequence). This CDR3 is built from 14 residues. CDR3 in DNA: TGTGCCAGCAGTTTGGGGGGGATGAACACTGAAGCTTTCTTT. Encoded protein: CASSLGGMNTEAFF.

The chain carries TRBV5-4 and TRBJ2-1; TRBD2 is a possible D gene (5 bases). V was cut by 3 bases and J by 12 bases, with 13 bases left in between. There are 12 residues in the CDR3. Looked up from germline, CDR1 is SGHNT and CDR2 is YYREEE (reference sequence). CDR3 DNA: TGTGCCAGCAGCTCTCAAATTGCGGGGCAGTTCTTC. This translates into CASSSQIAGQFF.

The chain links TRBV27 to TRBJ1-5; a possible D gene is TRBD1 (5 bases). The germline V gene has CDR1 MNHEY and CDR2 SMNVEV (reference sequence). CDR3 length: 16 amino acids. Trimming took 5 bases from V and 3 from J, leaving 17 bases between them. The CDR3 sequence: CASSDSSAGPNQPQHF. The CDR3 DNA reads as TGTGCCAGCAGTGACTCATCAGCAGGGCCCAATCAGCCCCAGCATTTT.

This chain links TRBV18 with TRBJ2-7, with 10 bases aligning to TRBD1. J lost 4 bases, V lost 1 base, and 7 bases had no gene match. The CDR3 totals 16 residues. Germline V gene lookup returns CDR1 KGHSH and CDR2 LQKENI. Here the CDR3 reads CASSPQEGQGIYEQYF. In nucleotides, the CDR3 is TGTGCCAGCTCACCACAGGAGGGACAGGGGATTTACGAGCAGTACTTC. Full variable domain (rest looked up from reference TRBV18 and TRBJ2-7): NAGVMQNPRHLVRRRGQEARLRCSPMKGHSHVYWYRQLPEEGLKFMVYLQKENIIDESGMPKERFSAEFPKEGPSILRIQQVVRGDSAAYFCASSPQEGQGIYEQYFGPGTRLTVT.

The genes are TRBV6-1 and TRBJ2-1; 12 nucleotides match TRBD2. This CDR3 region has 16 residues. CDR1 is MNHNS, CDR2 SASEGT, per germline. V trimming: 4 bases; J trimming: 8 bases; junction bases outside the gene matches: 9. As DNA, the CDR3 is TGTGCCAGCAGTGGGATGACTAGCGGGAGTGGGGATGAGCAGTTCTTC. This translates into CASSGMTSGSGDEQFF.

This chain connects TRBV7-9 to TRBJ2-1, with D hard to call. The germline V and J ends were trimmed by 6 bases and 5 bases, with 8 bases remaining between them. The CDR3 consists of 12 residues. Germline lookup yields CDR1 SEHNR and CDR2 FQNEAQ (reference sequence). The CDR3 sequence is CASSRSDNEQFF. DNA for the CDR3: TGTGCCAGCAGTCGGAGCGACAATGAGCAGTTCTTC.

The gene calls are TRBV7-9 and TRBJ2-1; 13 positions agree with TRBD2. Germline lookup yields CDR1 SEHNR and CDR2 FQNEAQ (reference sequence). The CDR3 has 17 residues. Unmatched junction bases numbered 9, after V lost 4 bases and J lost 6 bases. The CDR3 DNA follows: TGTGCCAGCAGCTCGATTCTATGGACTAGCGGGAGCAATGAGCAGTTCTTC. This sequence encodes CASSSILWTSGSNEQFF.

The genes are TRBV6-1 and TRBJ1-2, with TRBD1 matching 12 bases. The CDR3 loop spans 15 amino acids. V was pared by 6 bases and J by 4 bases, with 6 bases of the junction left unmatched. Germline CDR1 and CDR2: MNHNS and SASEGT. For the CDR3, the DNA is TGTGCCAGCAGGGAGGGACAGGGGGCGGGCTATGGCTACACCTTC. Translating gives CASREGQGAGYGYTF.

Only one count was recorded for this clone. The chain employs TRBV28 and TRBJ2-7; perhaps TRBD2 as D (5 bases). V lost 5 bases and J 7 bases, leaving 9 bases between the germline ends. Germline values: CDR1 MDHEN, CDR2 SYDVKM. The CDR3 runs to 11 residues. The CDR3 protein is CASSPPGEQYF. The CDR3 nucleotides read TGTGCCAGCAGTCCCCCGGGGGAGCAGTACTTC.

The chain has TRBV5-6 and TRBJ1-6, with D tentatively TRBD1 (6 bases). The CDR3 covers 17 residues. Trimming took 4 bases from V and 6 from J, leaving 20 bases between them. Looked up from germline, CDR1 is SGHDT and CDR2 is YYEEEE. The DNA of the CDR3 is TGTGCCAGCAGCGGGGGGGCCGGGTCGGGGGCTAATTCACCCCTCCACTTT. This sequence encodes CASSGGAGSGANSPLHF.

The V gene is TRBV13, the J gene TRBJ1-1; D gene uncertain. Looked up from germline, CDR1 is PRHDT and CDR2 is FYEKMQ (reference sequence). Trimming removed 5 bases from V and 7 bases from J, with 14 bases in between. The CDR3 totals 13 residues. CDR3 amino acids: CASSPPEAIEAFF. The CDR3 DNA follows: TGTGCCAGCAGCCCCCCAGAGGCGATTGAAGCTTTCTTT.

This clone was observed a few times. The genes are TRBV6-1 and TRBJ1-5; 7 nucleotides align to TRBD1. The V gene's germline CDR1 is MNHNS and CDR2 SASEGT. The CDR3 runs 14 residues. Unmatched junction bases numbered 5, after V lost 6 bases and J lost 3 bases. CDR3: CASSEGTDNQPQHF. CDR3 coding DNA: TGTGCCAGCAGCGAGGGGACAGACAATCAGCCCCAGCATTTT.

In this sample, this clone turned up once. The gene calls are TRBV11-2 and TRBJ2-7; D perhaps matches TRBD1 (6 bases). Trimming shortened V by 10 bases and J by 3 bases, and 13 bases separated the two germline ends. CDR1 is SGHAT, CDR2 FQNNGV, per germline. CDR3 length equals 12 residues. The CDR3 DNA sequence: TGTGCCACCCGTTCGGACAGCTACGAGCAGTACTTC. Translating gives CATRSDSYEQYF.